This TCR beta chain was sequenced for a study of T cell responses to AZD1222 COVID-19 vaccine. As concerns this clone: The antigen remains unidentified.

The CDR3 length is 14 residues. Germline-derived CDR1 and CDR2 are SQVTM and ANQGSEA. Trimming stripped 6 bases from V and 0 bases from J, with 12 bases between. TCRdb's table, derived via immunoSEQ multiplex PCR, lists solely in-frame clones and lacks some. The table lists under 200,000 clones, 90% to 95% of them singletons. General study findings and limits: White British ancestry dominated among donors, who included more females, and clonal diversity was possibly underestimated.

Here the sequenced sample was peripheral blood, taken on day 0 of AZD1222 vaccination. The rearrangement joins TRBV29-1 to TRBJ2-1; unclear D gene. The TCR was taken from an adult in good health. CDR3 loop: CSVHGTSSYNEQFF. The CDR3 DNA follows: TGCAGCGTCCATGGTACCAGCTCCTACAATGAGCAGTTCTTC.